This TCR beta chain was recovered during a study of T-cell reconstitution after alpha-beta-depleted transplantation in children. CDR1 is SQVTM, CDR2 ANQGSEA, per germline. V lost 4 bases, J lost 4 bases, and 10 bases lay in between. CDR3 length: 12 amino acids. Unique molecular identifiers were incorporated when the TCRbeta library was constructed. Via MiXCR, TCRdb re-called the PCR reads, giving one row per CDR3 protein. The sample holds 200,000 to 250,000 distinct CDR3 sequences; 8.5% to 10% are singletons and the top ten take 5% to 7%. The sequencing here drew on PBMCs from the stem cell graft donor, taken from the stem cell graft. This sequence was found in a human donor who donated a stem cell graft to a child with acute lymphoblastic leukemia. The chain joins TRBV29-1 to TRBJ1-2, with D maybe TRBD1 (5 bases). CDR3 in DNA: TGCAGCGTTGCGGTCGGGGGCTATGGCTACACCTTC. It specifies CSVAVGGYGYTF.